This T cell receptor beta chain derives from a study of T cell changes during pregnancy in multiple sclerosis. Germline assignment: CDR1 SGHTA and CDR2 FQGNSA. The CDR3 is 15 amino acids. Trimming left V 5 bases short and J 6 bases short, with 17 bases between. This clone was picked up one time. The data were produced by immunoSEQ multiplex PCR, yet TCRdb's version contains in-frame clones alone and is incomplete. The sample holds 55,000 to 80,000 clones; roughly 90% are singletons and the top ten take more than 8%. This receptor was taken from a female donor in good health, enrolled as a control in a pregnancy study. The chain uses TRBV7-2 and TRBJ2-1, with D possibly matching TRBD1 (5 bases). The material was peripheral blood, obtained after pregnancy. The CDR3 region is CASSLGWGPTNEQFF. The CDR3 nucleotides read TGTGCCAGCAGCCTAGGGTGGGGCCCCACCAATGAGCAGTTCTTC.